These 4 T cell receptor beta chains originate from one sample sequenced in a study of blood T cell repertoires in COVID-19. Clones were read by immunoSEQ multiplex PCR, and TCRdb kept only the in-frame ones, dropping some. Found here are tens of thousands of clones, over 75% of them singletons; the top ten hold approximately 11%. The sequencing sample was made of peripheral blood. The receptors shown here come from a man in his 70s with active or convalescent COVID-19.

This clone appeared once. The junction departs from germline at one end; a sequencing error may be responsible. V and J are TRBV28 and TRBJ2-2; a weak D match, TRBD1 (6 bases). Germline V gene sequence: CDR1 MDHEN, CDR2 SYDVKM. CDR3 length: 11 amino acids. The CDR3 loop reads CASSLAGELFF. The CDR3 DNA reads as TGTGCCAGCAGTTTGGCAGGGGAGTTGTTTTTT.

V and J are TRBV6-6 and TRBJ2-5; the D gene is possibly TRBD2 (5 bases). Germline values: CDR1 MNHNY, CDR2 SVGAGI (reference sequence). The CDR3 loop spans 15 amino acids. The V end lost 0 bases, the J end lost 1 base, and 9 bases lay between the germline ends. CDR3 nucleotides: TGTGCCAGCAGTTACTCCCGGGAACGCCAAGAGACCCAGTACTTC. This translates into CASSYSRERQETQYF.

V and J are TRBV28 and TRBJ2-7; D is uncertain. V was shortened by 5 bases and J by 3 bases, with 17 bases between the two germline ends. The CDR3 contains 15 residues. Germline assignment: CDR1 MDHEN and CDR2 SYDVKM. In nucleotides, the CDR3 is TGTGCCAGCAGTCCCCCCCACGGGTGGAACTACGAGCAGTACTTC. It is translated as CASSPPHGWNYEQYF.

The V gene is TRBV27, the J gene TRBJ1-4; D gene unclear. Germline V gene data show CDR1 as MNHEY and CDR2 as SMNVEV (reference sequence). The germline V and J ends were trimmed by 8 bases and 0 bases, with 13 bases remaining between them. CDR3 length: 15 amino acids. This chain's CDR3 is CASQRNLATNEKLFF. As DNA, the CDR3 is TGTGCCAGCCAGCGGAATCTTGCAACTAATGAAAAACTGTTTTTT.